The T cell receptor beta chain under discussion was sequenced for a study of T cells after yellow fever vaccination. Study-level points and caveats: The booster response re-showed most primary clones: 96% CD4, approximately 90% CD8. CD4 and CD8 compartments shared a small share of clonotypes, likely from convergent recombination. The secondary response was weaker but peaked faster, day 5 versus 15.

The 5'RACE template-switching step produced TCR cDNA and added a universal primer site and UMIs. MiXCR was run by TCRdb on the 5' RACE reads, yielding one entry per CDR3 protein. The sample has nearly 550,000 distinct CDR3 sequences, roughly a fifth seen once. Of note for this clonotype: The antigen is undetermined.

This material consisted of PBMCs, taken 15 days after the yellow fever booster vaccination. The TCR was taken from a man aged 25 to 40 who received the YFV17D yellow fever vaccine.

For the CDR3, the DNA is TGTGCCAGCAGTTACGCAACGGGGCTAGCCGGGAGTGAGTACTTC. This sequence encodes CASSYATGLAGSEYF. The chain couples TRBV6-5 to TRBJ2-7; possible D gene TRBD2, 6 bases. From germline, CDR1 is MNHEY and CDR2 SVGAGI. The CDR3 loop spans 15 amino acids. V lost 2 bases to trimming and J lost 11 bases, with 22 bases between them.